The 17 T cell receptor beta chains reported below all come from one sample, sequenced in a study of OX40 agonist ivuxolimab in advanced cancers. TCRdb's copy holds only in-frame clones and misses some; the assay was immunoSEQ multiplex PCR. This table has about 46,000 clones, approximately 86% appearing once. The input for sequencing was CD4+ or CD8+ T cells sorted from blood, taken in a trial of the OX40 agonist ivuxolimab. The receptors were sampled from an adult with an advanced solid tumor such as melanoma, head and neck, liver or kidney cancer.

The chain combines TRBV10-3 with TRBJ2-1; the D gene is possibly TRBD1 (6 bases). The CDR3 sequence is 20 residues long. V lost 2 bases and J lost 0, with 23 bases in between. Germline V gene lookup returns CDR1 ENHRY and CDR2 SYGVKD. The CDR3 spells CAISESGAGAPESSYNEQFF. The CDR3 DNA sequence: TGTGCCATCAGTGAGAGTGGCGCAGGGGCTCCGGAAAGCTCCTACAATGAGCAGTTCTTC.

This clone appeared a single time. V usage is TRBV29-1 and J usage is TRBJ2-1; 8 bases agree with TRBD1. V was pared by 7 bases and J by 0 bases, with 8 bases of the junction left unmatched. The CDR3 has 15 residues. Germline CDR1 and CDR2: SQVTM and ANQGSEA. The CDR3 DNA reads as TGCAGCGCTGACAGGGGCTATAGCTCCTACAATGAGCAGTTCTTC. This translates into CSADRGYSSYNEQFF.

V gene TRBV27 combines with J gene TRBJ2-1, with TRBD1 matching over 7 bases. The CDR3 extends over 15 amino acids. V trimming: 5 bases; J trimming: 2 bases; junction bases outside the gene matches: 6. Germline V gene lookup returns CDR1 MNHEY and CDR2 SMNVEV (reference sequence). The CDR3 nucleotides are TGTGCCAGCAGTCACAGGGGTGGGACCTACAATGAGCAGTTCTTC. Translating gives CASSHRGGTYNEQFF.

The gene calls are TRBV27 and TRBJ2-3, with D possibly TRBD2 on 6 matching bases. V was shortened by 3 bases and J by 6 bases, with 13 bases between the two germline ends. In germline, CDR1 is MNHEY, CDR2 SMNVEV (reference sequence). The CDR3 sequence is 14 residues long. The CDR3: CASSLAGRGDTQYF. CDR3 bases: TGTGCCAGCAGTTTGGCGGGGCGCGGGGATACGCAGTATTTT.

The genes are TRBV10-3 and TRBJ2-2; 12 bases map to TRBD2. Germline V lookup: CDR1 ENHRY, CDR2 SYGVKD. The CDR3 has 17 residues. Losses at the gene ends were 10 bases for V and 3 bases for J; bases not matched to a gene: 12. The CDR3 DNA follows: TGTGCCAGCGAGGGACTAGCGGGTGCGGGGGACACCGGGGAGCTGTTTTTT. This gives the protein CASEGLAGAGDTGELFF.

V is TRBV4-1 and J is TRBJ2-3; unclear D gene. Germline loops: CDR1 MGHRA, CDR2 YSYEKL. The V end lost 1 base, the J end lost 13 bases, and 18 bases lay between the germline ends. The CDR3 loop spans 14 amino acids. CDR3 sequence: CASSQGPSPPKEYF. As DNA, the CDR3 is TGCGCCAGCAGCCAAGGTCCCTCACCACCCAAGGAGTATTTT.

The CDR3 DNA follows: TGTGCCAGCAGCTTAGTCTCCCGTGAGAATGAAAAACTGTTTTTT. This codes for CASSLVSRENEKLFF. This chain uses TRBV7-9 with TRBJ1-4; D is ambiguous. There are 15 residues in the CDR3. V was cut by 1 base and J by 5 bases, with 11 bases left in between. Looked up from germline, CDR1 is SEHNR and CDR2 is FQNEAQ (reference sequence).

A few counts support this clone. The chain has TRBV19 and TRBJ2-3; 13 positions agree with TRBD2. The ends lost 5 bases at V and 5 bases at J; junction bases unmatched: 7. This CDR3 is built from 16 residues. The germline V gene has CDR1 LNHDA and CDR2 SQIVND (reference sequence). CDR3 sequence reads: CASSVGLAGDRDTQYF. The CDR3 DNA sequence: TGTGCCAGTAGTGTCGGACTAGCGGGAGACAGAGATACGCAGTATTTT.

The rearrangement joins TRBV15 to TRBJ2-3; TRBD2 matches 7 bases. CDR3 size: 17 residues. The V segment lost 1 base and the J segment 4 bases; nucleotides outside the gene matches: 11. Germline V gene sequence: CDR1 LNHNV, CDR2 YYDKDF (reference sequence). The CDR3 spells CATSRGPGWREPDTQYF. CDR3 DNA sequence: TGTGCCACCAGCAGAGGCCCCGGATGGCGGGAGCCAGATACGCAGTATTTT.

The chain has TRBV6-5 and TRBJ1-1; D remains ambiguous. The CDR3 has 11 amino acids. V was shortened by 7 bases and J by 2 bases, with 5 bases between the two germline ends. Germline CDR1 is MNHEY and CDR2 is SVGAGI. CDR3 in amino acids: CASKENTEAFF. CDR3 coding DNA: TGTGCCAGCAAGGAAAACACTGAAGCTTTCTTT.

The chain employs TRBV19 and TRBJ1-1; 7 bases agree with TRBD1. CDR1 is LNHDA and CDR2 is SQIVND in the germline V gene (reference sequence). V dropped 4 bases and J dropped 1; count of bases not matched to a gene: 9. The CDR3 runs to 16 residues. CDR3 sequence reads: CASSSHDRAKNTEAFF. CDR3 sequence (DNA): TGTGCCAGTAGTAGCCACGACAGGGCGAAGAACACTGAAGCTTTCTTT.

The chain joins TRBV12-5 to TRBJ2-1; D may correspond to TRBD1 or TRBD2 (5 bases each). CDR1 and CDR2 from the germline V gene are LGHNT and FRNRAP. Between the trimmed V and J ends, which lost 3 bases and 7 bases, there was a span of 25 bases. The CDR3 loop spans 18 amino acids. This chain's CDR3 is CASGLPSAGSGPGNEQFF. The CDR3 bases are TGTGCTAGTGGTTTACCTTCAGCCGGGTCGGGACCGGGGAATGAGCAGTTCTTC.

The genes are TRBV4-2 and TRBJ2-1; 7 bases are a match to TRBD2. Trimming cost V 1 base and J 0 bases; bases outside gene matches: 18. This CDR3 is 21 amino acids long. CDR1 is LGHNA, CDR2 YNFKEQ, per germline. The CDR3, as DNA: TGTGCCAGCAGCCAAGCCGTGGCAGGGACTACTGCTGGCAACTCCTACAATGAGCAGTTCTTC. It is translated as CASSQAVAGTTAGNSYNEQFF.

Turning to this clone: Other DNA sequences from this sample encode an identical CDR3 as well. The genes are TRBV7-2 and TRBJ2-7; D is unclear. The CDR3 covers 13 residues. The V and J ends lost 1 base and 4 bases respectively, with 8 bases between them. Germline values: CDR1 SGHTA, CDR2 FQGNSA. The CDR3 DNA is TGTGCCAGCAGCTTAGGCTGGGCGTACGAGCAGTACTTC. This sequence encodes CASSLGWAYEQYF. The full variable domain, in which reference TRBV7-2 and TRBJ2-7 provide the parts outside the CDR3, is GAGVSQSPSNKVTEKGKDVELRCDPISGHTALYWYRQSLGQGLEFLIYFQGNSAPDKSGLPSDRFSAERTGGSVSTLTIQRTQQEDSAVYLCASSLGWAYEQYFGPGTRLTVT.

The rearrangement uses TRBV4-3 and TRBJ1-2, with 11 nucleotides matching TRBD1. The germline V gene encodes CDR1 LGHNA and CDR2 YSLEER. The V gene end was trimmed by 4 bases and the J gene end by 2 bases; junction bases not matched to a gene: 9. There are 17 residues in the CDR3. The CDR3, as DNA: TGCGCCAGCAGCCCATCATGGGGGACAGGGGGGAACTATGGCTACACCTTC. Encoded protein: CASSPSWGTGGNYGYTF.

By sample fraction, this clone is medium-sized. The chain is built from TRBV7-9 and TRBJ1-1, with TRBD1 identical over 11 bases. CDR1 is SEHNR and CDR2 is FQNEAQ in the germline V gene (reference sequence). CDR3 length: 14 residues. V lost 1 base to trimming and J lost 10 bases; unmatched junction nucleotides: 5. CDR3 coding DNA: TGTGCCAGCAGCTTAGTCGGACAGGGGGCGCGAGCTTTCTTT. Translation gives CASSLVGQGARAFF. Together with reference TRBV7-9 and TRBJ1-1, the CDR3 gives the full variable domain: DTGVSQNPRHKITKRGQNVTFRCDPISEHNRLYWYRQTLGQGPEFLTYFQNEAQLEKSRLLSDRFSAERPKGSFSTLEIQRTEQGDSAMYLCASSLVGQGARAFFGQGTRLTVV.

The rearrangement uses TRBV5-4 and TRBJ2-3, with TRBD2 as a possible D gene (6 bases). The CDR3 has 15 amino acids. Trimming cost V 5 bases and J 0 bases, with 13 bases left between them. The germline CDR1 and CDR2 sequences are SGHNT and YYREEE (reference sequence). CDR3 nucleotides: TGTGCCAGCAGATCACGGGACTGGAGCACAGATACGCAGTATTTT. Residues: CASRSRDWSTDTQYF. Full variable domain (outside the CDR3, taken from reference TRBV5-4 and TRBJ2-3): ETGVTQSPTHLIKTRGQQVTLRCSSQSGHNTVSWYQQALGQGPQFIFQYYREEENGRGNFPPRFSGLQFPNYSSELNVNALELDDSALYLCASRSRDWSTDTQYFGPGTRLTVL.